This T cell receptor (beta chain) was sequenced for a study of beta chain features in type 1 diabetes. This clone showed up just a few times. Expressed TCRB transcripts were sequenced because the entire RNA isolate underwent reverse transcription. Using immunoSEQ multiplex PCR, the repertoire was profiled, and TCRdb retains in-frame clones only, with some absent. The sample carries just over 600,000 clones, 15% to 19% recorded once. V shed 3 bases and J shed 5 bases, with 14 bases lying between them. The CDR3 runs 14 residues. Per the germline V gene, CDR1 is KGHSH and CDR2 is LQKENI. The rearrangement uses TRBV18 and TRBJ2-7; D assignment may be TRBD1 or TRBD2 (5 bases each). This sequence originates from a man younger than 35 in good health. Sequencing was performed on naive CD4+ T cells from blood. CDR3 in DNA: TGTGCCAGCTCACCTCGGTCGGGGCTCCACGAGCAGTACTTC. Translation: CASSPRSGLHEQYF.